This T cell receptor beta chain was recovered during a study of naive and memory T cell subsets (dated by TCRdb to between 2016 and 2019). With respect to the entire study: The study applied an open-source, UMI-based TCR alpha and beta sequencing pipeline to sorted naive and memory peripheral blood T cell subsets. IgG serology results and the functional CMV T cell responses were in complete agreement. RNA was DNase-treated and reverse transcribed with TCR constant-region primers, mostly using SuperScript III.

General study outcomes and caveats: RNA-based TCR counts may be affected by expression changes linked to T cell activation and differentiation. TCR abundance followed a power law with an exponent that was different for naive and memory subsets but consistent across the three individuals. Single alpha or beta chain sequences, rather than paired alpha/beta receptors, were used to define clonotypes. After error correction, only a single occurrence was seen for over 95% of naive TCR sequences, so much steeper abundance distributions were produced than in memory subsets. The repertoire findings for the naive and memory subsets could not be validated against a ground truth, as none was available. In both CD4 and CD8 cells, the Gini index increased while Shannon and inverse Simpson diversity decreased from naive through CM, EM and EMRA.

From the second PCR step on, the TCR alpha and beta chain libraries were amplified in separate reactions. To determine each donor's CMV status, fresh PBMCs were stimulated overnight with CMV viral lysate, and IFNgamma production from CD4+ T cells was then assessed. Using Miltenyi beads, CD4 T cells were first positively selected, and CD8 T cells were then positively selected from the CD4-negative fraction. Cells were stained for CD3, CD4, CD8, CD45RA, CD27 and a live/dead dye and were sorted on a BD Aria II into four subsets based on CD45RA and CD27. A few healthy volunteers provided blood, and the blood of each volunteer was split into CD4 and CD8 T cells and then into four differentiation subsets. Approximately 120 ml of peripheral blood was drawn per donor, and PBMC were isolated by Ficoll-Paque PLUS density-gradient centrifugation. The sorted cells were lysed in RLT buffer, after which RNA was extracted using a Qiagen RNeasy kit and kept at -80 degrees C.

Receptor libraries were prepared by UMI-ligation and nested PCR. An equimolar mix of two oligonucleotides covering both TRBC1 and TRBC2 was used as the beta constant-region primer. A single-stranded oligonucleotide carrying the SP2 primer and a 12-nucleotide UMI was ligated to the 3' end of the cDNA by T4 RNA ligase 1. Four rounds of PCR were used to amplify ligated cDNA, with nested alpha and beta constant-region primers being used together with the SP2 primer. The ligation reaction was incubated at 16°C for roughly 18-25 hours. PCR2 was typically run as a SYBR Green qPCR and stopped at a predetermined threshold to prevent over-amplification. Agencourt AMPure XP magnetic beads were used for all purifications after the first. Library quantification was done by Qubit, followed by a TapeStation check on which the main peak was expected at around 650 bp. Pooled libraries were sequenced on an Illumina MiSeq using v2 2x251 paired-end kits, and typically 1-2 million reads were obtained per sample. Each sample's library went into the pool at roughly 4 nM, and roughly 5-8% PhiX was added to help with cluster recognition. Processing in the source paper ran as follows. V and J genes were assigned to Demultiplexor-processed FASTQ reads by Decombinator through tag matching, with a single base-pair mismatch being allowed. UMIs were used by Collapsinator to correct both sequencing errors and frequency errors arising from PCR heterogeneity. CDR3Translator translated TCRs and extracted CDR3s from the conserved cysteine to the FGXG phenylalanine, flagging non-productive sequences. Repertoires were subsampled to equal numbers of UMI-defined TCRs before Gini, Shannon entropy and inverse Simpson indices were calculated. Within the linear range, a power law was fitted to clonotype abundance distributions using maximum likelihood. When run on a single naive CD8 sample, MIGEC and the pipeline yielded similar UMI counts, similar unique TCR numbers and similar clonal distributions. The repertoires were searched for roughly 7,000 CMV-associated CDR3 sequences that had been compiled from VDJdb and a published dataset. In TCRdb, the public reads were trimmed at Q25 with fastp and aligned with MiXCR, with productive beta chains retained. Each record represents a unique CDR3 protein, reported with the most common genes and DNA among its rows. None of the V and J calls come from the authors' own analysis; TCRdb made them. Across this sample there are about 85,000 distinct CDR3 sequences, with around 13% seen only once. Of the sample, roughly 0.9% is held by the ten largest clones.

This clonotype was detected ten times or more. Its antigen is not yet known. Base qualities are not recorded, but no much larger clone differs from it by a single base. Relative to germline, V is missing 0 bases and J is missing 1 base, with 8 bases of the junction outside any gene match. From the cysteine up to the phenylalanine, the CDR3 has a length of 17 residues. Only the CDR3 portion is preserved as DNA: 51 bases, with reading frame beginning at the first base. The CDR1 and CDR2 encoded by the germline V gene are SGDLS and YYNGEE. This receptor chain uses TRBV9 and TRBJ1-2; 8 central nucleotides agree with TRBD1. This receptor was obtained from a human donor in good health. The sample consisted of central memory CD4+ T cells from blood. The sample's cell subset or site label, in plain terms: central memory, CD45RA- CD27+. The CDR3 here reads CASSVGLGTGRNYGYTF. The DNA reads TGTGCCAGCAGCGTAGGTTTGGGGACAGGCCGTAACTATGGCTACACCTTC.